The clone carrying this T cell receptor (beta chain) was counted a single time. This sample was taken from a study of radiation and T cells in renal cell carcinoma. The time point denotes: baseline pretreatment blood. Treatment of the sample: 15 Gy SBRT to primary tumor, nephrectomy 4 weeks later. The tumor was a clear cell renal cell carcinoma. Produced via immunoSEQ multiplex PCR; TCRdb's table is partial and in-frame only. The data show some 95,000 clones, approximately 86% seen once. This TCR was sampled from a man between 45 and 60 years old with renal cell carcinoma. The specimen was blood, collected from a patient whose treatment included radiotherapy and nephrectomy.

As DNA, the CDR3 is TGTGCCAGCAGTGACGGGACTGGGACGCTAAGGCAGTATTTT. Its protein product is CASSDGTGTLRQYF. The genes are TRBV6-1 and TRBJ2-3; D is possibly TRBD2 (6 bases). Germline V CDR1 and CDR2: MNHNS, SASEGT. Deletions cut 3 bases from V and 11 bases from J, with 18 bases between. CDR3 size: 14 residues.